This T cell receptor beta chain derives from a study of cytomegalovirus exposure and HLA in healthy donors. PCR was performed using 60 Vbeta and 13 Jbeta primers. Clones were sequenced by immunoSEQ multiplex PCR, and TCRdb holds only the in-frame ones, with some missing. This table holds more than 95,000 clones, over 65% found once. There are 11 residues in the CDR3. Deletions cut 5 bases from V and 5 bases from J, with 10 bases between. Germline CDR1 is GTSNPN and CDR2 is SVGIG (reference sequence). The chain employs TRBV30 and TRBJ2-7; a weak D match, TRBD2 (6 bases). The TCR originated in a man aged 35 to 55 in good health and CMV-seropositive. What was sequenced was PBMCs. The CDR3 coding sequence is TGTGCCTGGGGGAGGAGCAACGAGCAGTACTTC. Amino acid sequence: CAWGRSNEQYF.